The 7 T cell receptor beta chains below all came from one sample that was sequenced in a study of T cell responses to AZD1222 COVID-19 vaccine. Using immunoSEQ multiplex PCR, the repertoire was profiled, and TCRdb retains in-frame clones only, with some absent. The table has approximately 140,000 clones, about 93% seen once. The sample was peripheral blood, taken 28 days after the second AZD1222 dose. The receptors come from an adult who received the AZD1222 COVID-19 vaccine.

J is TRBJ1-6 and V is TRBV27, with D maybe TRBD1 (5 bases). Germline V CDR1 and CDR2: MNHEY, SMNVEV (reference sequence). The CDR3 is made up of 18 amino acids. Trimming removed 0 bases from V and 4 bases from J, with 16 bases in between. The CDR3 nucleotides read TGTGCCAGCAGTTTATCGCCGGGGGGGGTCGGGTATAATTCACCCCTCCACTTT. It codes for CASSLSPGGVGYNSPLHF.

The V call is TRBV29-1, the J call TRBJ2-1, with no clear D. CDR3 length equals 11 residues. Per the germline V gene, CDR1 is SQVTM and CDR2 is ANQGSEA. V dropped 4 bases and J dropped 4 bases, with 5 bases sitting between them. The CDR3 DNA reads as TGCAGCGTTGGCAGTTACAATGAGCAGTTCTTC. Protein product: CSVGSYNEQFF.

This chain links TRBV15 with TRBJ2-3; TRBD1 agrees at 8 bases. This CDR3 has 14 residues. Losses at the gene ends were 3 bases for V and 3 bases for J; bases not matched to a gene: 2. Germline V CDR1 and CDR2: LNHNV, YYDKDF (reference sequence). The CDR3 reads CATSRGQETDTQYF. The CDR3, as DNA: TGTGCCACCAGCAGGGGACAGGAGACAGATACGCAGTATTTT.

This chain connects TRBV6-5 to TRBJ1-2, with TRBD1 matching over 9 bases. The ends lost 10 bases at V and 5 bases at J; junction bases unmatched: 11. The CDR3 is made up of 14 amino acids. Germline V CDR1 and CDR2: MNHEY, SVGAGI. As DNA, the CDR3 is TGTGCCATCAAGCCGGGACAGGGACGGTATGGCTACACCTTC. It specifies CAIKPGQGRYGYTF.

In this sample, this clone turned up once. This chain uses TRBV21-1 with TRBJ2-1; the table gives TRBD2 as D, unverified against the DNA. TRBV21-1 is a pseudogene. This CDR3 has 16 residues. CDR3 residues: CASSKGRGPSGDEQFF. The CDR3 DNA is TGTGCCAGCAGCAAAGGCAGAGGGCCTTCAGGCGATGAGCAGTTCTTC.

This clone was seen a handful of times. This chain joins TRBV10-3 and TRBJ2-7; D could derive from TRBD1 or TRBD2 (5 bases each). The V end lost 1 base, the J end lost 3 bases, and 16 bases lay between the germline ends. CDR1 is ENHRY and CDR2 is SYGVKD in the germline V gene. This CDR3 comprises 16 residues. CDR3 nucleotides: TGTGCCATCAGTGAGTATAGAGACAGACTACTCTACGAGCAGTACTTC. Translating it yields CAISEYRDRLLYEQYF.

The J gene is TRBJ1-2, the V gene TRBV5-1; 7 nucleotides line up with TRBD1. CDR3 length: 15 residues. Germline V gene lookup returns CDR1 SGHRS and CDR2 YFSETQ. Trimming cost V 4 bases and J 4 bases; bases outside gene matches: 10. CDR3 DNA sequence: TGCGCCAGCAGCCAGGTGACAGGGCTAGGCTATGGCTACACCTTC. Translated: CASSQVTGLGYGYTF.